Presented here are 29 T cell receptor beta chains from one specimen sequenced in a study of early stage breast cancer tumors. The table came from immunoSEQ multiplex PCR; TCRdb's copy has only in-frame clones and leaves some out. Of 65,000 to 75,000 clones in the sample, 80% were seen once. Material: blood. The source is a person aged 40 to 49 with breast cancer.

This sequence joins TRBV6-4 and TRBJ2-3; 8 bases fit TRBD2. The V and J ends lost 5 bases and 2 bases, in that order; junction bases with no gene match: 6. From germline, CDR1 is MRHNA and CDR2 SNTAGT. The CDR3 has 15 amino acids. The CDR3 is CASSPVAGLTDTQYF. In DNA form, the CDR3 reads TGTGCCAGCAGTCCAGTAGCGGGACTCACAGATACGCAGTATTTT.

V is TRBV6-5 and J is TRBJ2-7, with 12 bases aligning to TRBD1. The CDR3 extends over 14 amino acids. The germline V gene has CDR1 MNHEY and CDR2 SVGAGI. Trimming cost V 6 bases and J 4 bases; bases outside gene matches: 4. DNA of the CDR3: TGTGCCAGCAGGTGGGACAGGGGGCGATACGAGCAGTACTTC. This translates into CASRWDRGRYEQYF.

J is TRBJ2-7 and V is TRBV5-1; D is ambiguous. The V gene's germline CDR1 is SGHRS and CDR2 YFSETQ. The CDR3 contains 14 residues. V lost 4 bases and J 3 bases, leaving 14 bases between the germline ends. The CDR3 sequence: CASSVGSWNYEQYF. In nucleotides, the CDR3 is TGCGCCAGCAGCGTAGGGTCCTGGAACTACGAGCAGTACTTC.

This clone was recorded a few times. The chain carries TRBV10-3 and TRBJ1-1, with D uncertain. Per the germline V gene, CDR1 is ENHRY and CDR2 is SYGVKD. V dropped 0 bases and J dropped 1 base, with 6 bases sitting between them. This CDR3 contains 14 residues. The CDR3: CAISESRGNTEAFF. The CDR3 bases are TGTGCCATCAGTGAGTCGAGAGGGAACACTGAAGCTTTCTTT.

The chain links TRBV27 to TRBJ2-5; 8 bases fit TRBD1. V was clipped by 5 bases and J by 4 bases; unmatched bases: 3. Germline assignment: CDR1 MNHEY and CDR2 SMNVEV (reference sequence). CDR3 length equals 13 residues. The CDR3 DNA reads as TGTGCCAGCAGTAGACAGGGGAGAGAGACCCAGTACTTC. Its protein is CASSRQGRETQYF.

The rearrangement links TRBV5-6 to TRBJ2-3; tentatively, D is TRBD1 (5 bases). The CDR3 length is 14 residues. CDR1 is SGHDT and CDR2 is YYEEEE in the germline V gene. The ends were cut back, 0 bases at V and 4 bases at J, with 9 bases in the middle. The CDR3 DNA reads TGTGCCAGCAGCTTGGATAAAGGGGCAGATACGCAGTATTTT. Translating gives CASSLDKGADTQYF.

V gene TRBV6-1 combines with J gene TRBJ1-5, with D possibly TRBD1 on 6 matching bases. The CDR3 runs to 15 residues. The V end was cut by 7 bases, the J end by 4 bases, with 17 bases between. In germline, CDR1 is MNHNS, CDR2 SASEGT. The CDR3, as DNA: TGTGCCAGCAAATTTGTTGGAGGGGGTAATCAGCCCCAGCATTTT. Translating gives CASKFVGGGNQPQHF.

This sequence joins TRBV5-1 and TRBJ1-2; 10 positions agree with TRBD1. The germline CDR1 and CDR2 sequences are SGHRS and YFSETQ. The V gene end was trimmed by 4 bases and the J gene end by 2 bases; junction bases not matched to a gene: 2. The CDR3 runs 14 residues. Here the CDR3 DNA reads TGCGCCAGCAGCGAGGGACAGGGGAACTATGGCTACACCTTC. Protein sequence: CASSEGQGNYGYTF.

The V and J genes are TRBV2 and TRBJ2-1; TRBD2 matches 8 bases. Germline V gene data show CDR1 as SNHLY and CDR2 as FYNNEI. V shed 3 bases, J shed 1 base, and the junction held 5 bases outside the gene matches. The CDR3 is made up of 16 amino acids. CDR3: CASSDSSGGSYNEQFF. The CDR3 DNA reads as TGTGCCAGCAGTGATTCCAGCGGGGGATCCTACAATGAGCAGTTCTTC.

This chain links TRBV30 with TRBJ1-3, with 7 bases fitting TRBD1. CDR3 length: 13 amino acids. The trim removed 3 bases at V and 3 bases at J, leaving 2 bases unmatched. CDR1 and CDR2 (germline): GTSNPN, SVGIG (reference sequence). The CDR3: CAWRQGSGNTIYF. The DNA of the CDR3 is TGTGCCTGGAGACAGGGGAGTGGAAACACCATATATTTT.

The CDR3, as DNA: TGTGCCACCAGACACGAGGGCTGGGGCACAGATACGCAGTATTTT. As protein: CATRHEGWGTDTQYF. This chain connects TRBV6-5 to TRBJ2-3; D is perhaps TRBD2 (5 bases). Germline values: CDR1 MNHEY, CDR2 SVGAGI. The ends were cut back, 10 bases at V and 1 base at J, with 18 bases in the middle. The length of the CDR3 is 15 residues.

The chain links TRBV27 to TRBJ1-1; the D is unclear. Germline CDR1 reads MNHEY; CDR2 reads SMNVEV (reference sequence). V was pared by 4 bases and J by 1 base, with 16 bases between. The CDR3 loop spans 16 amino acids. CDR3 amino acids: CASSSLIGRRNTEAFF. CDR3 bases: TGTGCCAGCAGTTCATTGATTGGACGGAGGAACACTGAAGCTTTCTTT.

The V call is TRBV18, the J call TRBJ2-1; D ambiguous. CDR1 is KGHSH and CDR2 is LQKENI in the germline V gene. This CDR3 has 13 residues. The V gene lost 0 bases and the J gene lost 9 bases, with 9 bases spanning the gap. CDR3 sequence reads: CASSPPPTIEQFF. Here the CDR3 DNA reads TGTGCCAGCTCACCACCGCCAACAATTGAGCAGTTCTTC.

This clone was counted between two and nine times. The J gene is TRBJ2-3, the V gene TRBV6-4; 7 bases agree with TRBD2. Germline lookup yields CDR1 MRHNA and CDR2 SNTAGT. V gave up 3 bases and J gave up 7 bases; unmatched junction bases: 13. The CDR3 length is 16 residues. This CDR3 reads CASSESSGTLRNTQYF. The CDR3 DNA sequence: TGTGCCAGCAGTGAGTCGAGCGGGACCCTCCGAAATACGCAGTATTTT.

The V and J genes are TRBV7-9 and TRBJ1-1; D not certain. CDR1 is SEHNR, CDR2 FQNEAQ, per germline (reference sequence). This CDR3 spans 12 amino acids. The V and J ends lost 5 bases and 1 base respectively, with 5 bases between them. CDR3 coding DNA: TGTGCCAGCAGCATTTCGAACACTGAAGCTTTCTTT. This sequence encodes CASSISNTEAFF.

The V call is TRBV19, the J call TRBJ2-2; no definite D call. The V gene's germline CDR1 is LNHDA and CDR2 SQIVND (reference sequence). The CDR3 runs to 15 residues. V lost 3 bases to trimming and J lost 3 bases, with 11 bases between them. The CDR3 region is CASSMSFQYTGELFF. CDR3 nucleotide sequence: TGTGCCAGTAGTATGAGTTTTCAGTACACCGGGGAGCTGTTTTTT.

This sequence joins TRBV6-5 and TRBJ1-3; D might be TRBD1 (6 bases). Trimming shortened V by 2 bases and J by 0 bases, and 11 bases separated the two germline ends. The CDR3 consists of 16 residues. Looked up from germline, CDR1 is MNHEY and CDR2 is SVGAGI. CDR3 sequence (DNA): TGTGCCAGCAGTTACGACAGGCGAGACTCTGGAAACACCATATATTTT. Amino acid sequence: CASSYDRRDSGNTIYF.

The chain joins TRBV9 to TRBJ2-6; perhaps TRBD1 as D (6 bases). V was shortened by 3 bases and J by 4 bases, with 17 bases between the two germline ends. CDR3 size: 17 residues. CDR1 is SGDLS and CDR2 is YYNGEE in the germline V gene. Written as DNA, the CDR3 is TGTGCCAGCAGCGCTCAATTCAGGGGATCCGGGGCCAACGTCCTGACTTTC. Translating gives CASSAQFRGSGANVLTF.

The CDR3 spells CASQTGHTQYF. The CDR3 DNA is TGTGCCAGCCAGACTGGGCATACGCAGTATTTT. The J gene is TRBJ2-3, the V gene TRBV19; D is uncertain. Trimming pared 9 bases from V and 7 bases from J, leaving 11 bases between. Germline V gene lookup returns CDR1 LNHDA and CDR2 SQIVND (reference sequence). This CDR3 has 11 residues.

The chain combines TRBV7-8 with TRBJ1-2; weak D call: TRBD1 (6 bases). V was pared by 5 bases and J by 0 bases, with 13 bases between. Germline lookup yields CDR1 SGHVS and CDR2 FQNEAQ. This CDR3 comprises 15 residues. The CDR3 nucleotides are TGTGCCAGCAGCCATCGACAGGCTACTAACTATGGCTACACCTTC. The encoded protein is CASSHRQATNYGYTF. The full variable domain, rest sourced from reference TRBV7-8 and TRBJ1-2, is GAGVSQSPRYKVAKRGQDVALRCDPISGHVSLFWYQQALGQGPEFLTYFQNEAQLDKSGLPSDRFFAERPEGSVSTLKIQRTQQEDSAVYLCASSHRQATNYGYTFGSGTRLTVV.

V gene TRBV10-3 combines with J gene TRBJ1-5, with TRBD1 matching over 9 bases. The CDR3 sequence is 14 residues long. Germline CDR1 is ENHRY and CDR2 is SYGVKD. Trimming at V came to 8 bases and at J to 5 bases, leaving 7 bases not matched to a gene. The CDR3 spells CAIQGQGFDQPQHF. CDR3 nucleotides: TGTGCCATCCAGGGACAGGGATTCGATCAGCCCCAGCATTTT.

The genes are TRBV18 and TRBJ2-1, with 12 nucleotides matching TRBD2. This CDR3 contains 18 residues. J was trimmed by 12 bases and V by 3 bases; bases with no gene match: 18. Germline CDR1 reads KGHSH; CDR2 reads LQKENI. The CDR3 coding sequence is TGTGCCAGCTCACCTTCACTAGCGGGAGGACTCGTCGTTCGCGGGCAGTTCTTC. Amino acids: CASSPSLAGGLVVRGQFF.

This chain links TRBV27 with TRBJ1-1, with unresolved D. CDR1 and CDR2 (germline): MNHEY, SMNVEV (reference sequence). Trimming stripped 3 bases from V and 6 bases from J, with 11 bases between. CDR3 length equals 13 residues. CDR3 sequence (DNA): TGTGCCAGCAGTTTTACCGGGGTCGCTGAAGCTTTCTTT. This sequence encodes CASSFTGVAEAFF.

This chain uses TRBV27 with TRBJ2-1; 12 nucleotides match TRBD2. J lost 3 bases, V lost 6 bases, and 6 bases had no gene match. CDR1 is MNHEY, CDR2 SMNVEV, per germline (reference sequence). CDR3 size: 16 residues. The DNA for the CDR3 is TGTGCCAGCAGGCAACTAGCGGGAGGTTACTACAATGAGCAGTTCTTC. Its protein is CASRQLAGGYYNEQFF.

Here the CDR3 DNA reads TGTGCCTGGAGTATCGGGGTACCTAGCTCTGGAAACACCATATATTTT. Translated: CAWSIGVPSSGNTIYF. The rearrangement links TRBV30 to TRBJ1-3; no reliable D call. Germline CDR1 is GTSNPN and CDR2 is SVGIG (reference sequence). The CDR3 runs 16 residues. Trimming cost V 2 bases and J 0 bases, with 14 bases left between them.

The table lists this clone with a count of one. The chain joins TRBV2 to TRBJ1-1; D call uncertain. The V end lost 6 bases, the J end lost 0 bases, and 14 bases lay between the germline ends. There are 15 residues in the CDR3. CDR1 and CDR2 from the germline V gene are SNHLY and FYNNEI. CDR3 amino acids: CASSPLSAVNTEAFF. In nucleotides, the CDR3 is TGTGCCAGCAGCCCCCTCTCGGCGGTGAACACTGAAGCTTTCTTT.

The V gene is TRBV6-1, the J gene TRBJ1-5, with D possibly TRBD1 on 5 matching bases. CDR1 is MNHNS and CDR2 is SASEGT in the germline V gene. Trimming stripped 6 bases from V and 2 bases from J, with 14 bases between. This CDR3 contains 15 residues. The DNA for the CDR3 is TGTGCCAGCAGCGCGGCGTGGGGGGGCAATCAGCCCCAGCATTTT. This encodes CASSAAWGGNQPQHF.

The chain links TRBV7-2 to TRBJ2-7, with no clear D. The CDR3 extends over 14 amino acids. From germline, CDR1 is SGHTA and CDR2 FQGNSA. Trimming removed 1 base from V and 4 bases from J, with 11 bases in between. In nucleotides, the CDR3 is TGTGCCAGCAGCTTAGATAGGACCCGATACGAGCAGTACTTC. Its translation: CASSLDRTRYEQYF.

This chain connects TRBV19 to TRBJ1-1, with 11 bases fitting TRBD1. CDR3 length equals 18 residues. Germline V CDR1 and CDR2: LNHDA, SQIVND (reference sequence). Trimming removed 1 base from V and 4 bases from J; junction bases left unmatched: 11. The CDR3 reads CASSIGPPGQGEFTEAFF. Here the CDR3 DNA reads TGTGCCAGTAGTATAGGACCTCCGGGACAGGGGGAATTCACTGAAGCTTTCTTT. The full variable domain, completed using reference TRBV19 and TRBJ1-1, is DGGITQSPKYLFRKEGQNVTLSCEQNLNHDAMYWYRQDPGQGLRLIYYSQIVNDFQKGDIAEGYSVSREKKESFPLTVTSAQKNPTAFYLCASSIGPPGQGEFTEAFFGQGTRLTVV.